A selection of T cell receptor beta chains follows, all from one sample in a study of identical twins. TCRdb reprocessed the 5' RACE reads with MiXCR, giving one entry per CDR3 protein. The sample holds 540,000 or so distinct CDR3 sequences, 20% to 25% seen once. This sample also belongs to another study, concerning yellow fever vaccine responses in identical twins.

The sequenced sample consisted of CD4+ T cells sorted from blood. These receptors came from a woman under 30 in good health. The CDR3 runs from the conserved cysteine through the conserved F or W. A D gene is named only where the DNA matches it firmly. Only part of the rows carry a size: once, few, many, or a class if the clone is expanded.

TGTGCCAGCCAAAATGGGATAGGCTATGGCTACACCTTC CASQNGIGYGYTF - TRBV2 - TRBJ1-2
TGTGCCAGCAGGGGACTACAAAACATTCAGTACTTC CASRGLQNIQYF TRBD2 TRBV2 few TRBJ2-4
TGTGCCAGCAGCGCCTGGACTAGCGGCGCCGGGGAGCTGTTTTTT CASSAWTSGAGELFF TRBD2 TRBV7-9 few TRBJ2-2
TGTGCCAGCACCCCAGGAGGGGGTAGTGAGCAGTTCTTC CASTPGGGSEQFF - TRBV6-1 few TRBJ2-1
TGTGCCATCAGTGAGAGGACAGGAGAACTAGCCAAAAACATTCAGTACTTC CAISERTGELAKNIQYF TRBD1 TRBV10-3 - TRBJ2-4
TGCAGTGCTGCCCCTAGCGGGAGGGATACAGATACGCAGTATTTT CSAAPSGRDTDTQYF TRBD2 TRBV20-1 few TRBJ2-3
TGTGCCAGCAGCTTAAGAGGGGGGCTCGGAGAGACCCAGAACTTC CASSLRGGLGETQNF - TRBV7-9 - TRBJ2-5
TGTGCCAGCAGCGTAGGAGAGGGACAGGGTCGGCAGTACTTC CASSVGEGQGRQYF TRBD1 TRBV9 many TRBJ2-7
TGTGCCAGCAGCTTAGACCAATGGCAGCCCCAGCATTTT CASSLDQWQPQHF - TRBV7-2 few TRBJ1-5
TGTGCCAGCAGTTTATTGTCTAGCGGGAGCTACGAGCAGTACTTC CASSLLSSGSYEQYF TRBD2 TRBV27 few TRBJ2-7
TGCAGCTCCTACCACCAAGAGACCCAGTACTTC CSSYHQETQYF - TRBV29-1 few TRBJ2-5
TGTGCCAGCAGCTTAGTTGGGTTTGGACTAGCGGGAGGCACAGATACGCAGTATTTT CASSLVGFGLAGGTDTQYF TRBD2 TRBV7-8 - TRBJ2-3
TGTGCCAGCAGCGAGCGGTTGAACACCGGGGAGCTGTTTTTT CASSERLNTGELFF - TRBV11-3 few TRBJ2-2
TGTGCCAGCAGGCTGCTCCGGGACAGTAACAATGAGCAGTTCTTC CASRLLRDSNNEQFF TRBD1 TRBV11-2 - TRBJ2-1
TGTGCCAGCAGCTCCCGACGAGGGGGTGAGCAGTTCTTC CASSSRRGGEQFF - TRBV13 - TRBJ2-1
TGTGCCAGTAATCAGGTGGGCACAGATACGCAGTATTTT CASNQVGTDTQYF - TRBV19 - TRBJ2-3
TGTGCCAGCAGACGAACTAGCCAAACTGGCACAGATACGCAGTATTTT CASRRTSQTGTDTQYF - TRBV12-3/TRBV12-4 - TRBJ2-3
TGTGCCAGCAGAGATTGGACAGGCAATTCACCCCTCCACTTT CASRDWTGNSPLHF TRBD1 TRBV28 - TRBJ1-6
TGCAGCGTTGCTTCGAGCGGCTCTAGCACAGATACGCAGTATTTT CSVASSGSSTDTQYF - TRBV29-1 - TRBJ2-3
TGCGCCAGCAGCTCCAGAAAAGCTTCAAGCTCTGGGGCCAACGTCCTGACTTTC CASSSRKASSSGANVLTF - TRBV5-1 few TRBJ2-6
TGCGCCAGCAGCGCGGGACTAGGTGCCAATGAGCAGTTCTTC CASSAGLGANEQFF TRBD2 TRBV5-1 few TRBJ2-1
TGTGCCATCAGTCAAACAGAGAACTATGGCTACACCTTC CAISQTENYGYTF - TRBV10-3 many TRBJ1-2
TGTGCCACCAGTGATTTTACGTTAGCGGGAGGACAGACCTACAATGAGCAGTTCTTC CATSDFTLAGGQTYNEQFF TRBD2 TRBV24-1 many TRBJ2-1
TGTGCCAGCAGCAGAGCGGGAGGGCCGGGTGAGCAGTTCTTC CASSRAGGPGEQFF TRBD2 TRBV9 few TRBJ2-1
TGCGCCAGCAGCCCCCCGGACAGGCAACTCCAAGAGACCCAGTACTTC CASSPPDRQLQETQYF TRBD1 TRBV5-1 - TRBJ2-5
TGTGCCAGCAGCCAAGTATATGGACGAAACAGGGCGTCCGAAGGCTACGAGCAGTACTTC CASSQVYGRNRASEGYEQYF - TRBV14 - TRBJ2-7
TGTGCCAGCAGCGCCCTGGACAGCTATTACTCATCCTACAATGAGCAGTTCTTC CASSALDSYYSSYNEQFF - TRBV28 - TRBJ2-1
TGTGCCAGCAGTTTTAGTCGAAACGGGGACATTCAGTACTTC CASSFSRNGDIQYF - TRBV12-3/TRBV12-4 few TRBJ2-4
TGTGCCAGCAGTTTGACAGGGAGCTATGGCTACACCTTC CASSLTGSYGYTF TRBD1 TRBV12-3/TRBV12-4 many TRBJ1-2
TGTGCCAGCAGCTTTCAGGGATCTGGGGCCAACGTCCTGACTTTC CASSFQGSGANVLTF - TRBV5-6 few TRBJ2-6
TGCGCCAGCAGCCAGGTTATTGGCTACGAGCAGTACTTC CASSQVIGYEQYF - TRBV5-1 few TRBJ2-7
TGTGCCAGCAGTCGACTAGCGGGAGAGTACGAGCAGTACTTC CASSRLAGEYEQYF TRBD2 TRBV12-3/TRBV12-4 few TRBJ2-7
TGTGCCAGCAGTTGGGGACACCAGAACACTGAAGCTTTCTTT CASSWGHQNTEAFF - TRBV12-3/TRBV12-4 few TRBJ1-1
TGTGCCAGCAGTTTAAGTAATAAGGATGGCTACACCTTC CASSLSNKDGYTF - TRBV12-3/TRBV12-4 - TRBJ1-2
TGTGCCAGCAGCCAAATAGCGGGGGGGCCGACAGATACGCAGTATTTT CASSQIAGGPTDTQYF TRBD2 TRBV4-2 - TRBJ2-3
TGTGCCAGCAGCGTAGGGAGGCTGAGTGGTGAGCAGTTCTTC CASSVGRLSGEQFF - TRBV9 - TRBJ2-1
TGTGCCAGCAGCCCAGGGAGTGGCAGGGGCCCGTCTCAGGCCAAAAACATTCAGTACTTC CASSPGSGRGPSQAKNIQYF - TRBV7-4 - TRBJ2-4
TGCAGTGCTAGAGATCGAGCGGACACCGGGGAGCTGTTTTTT CSARDRADTGELFF - TRBV20-1 - TRBJ2-2
TGTGCCAGCATCAAATACGGGACACCATTCTACAATGAGCAGTTCTTC CASIKYGTPFYNEQFF - TRBV28 many TRBJ2-1
TGTGCCAGCAGCCCATTGGGGGGGAGCACAGATACGCAGTATTTT CASSPLGGSTDTQYF TRBD2 TRBV7-9 - TRBJ2-3
TGTGCCAGCAGGCGGCAGCGGGCAGATACGCAGTATTTT CASRRQRADTQYF - TRBV28 few TRBJ2-3
TGTGCCATCAGTGAGGGCGGGGGATACAATGAGCAGTTCTTC CAISEGGGYNEQFF TRBD2 TRBV10-3 many TRBJ2-1
TGTGCCAGCAGTGAAGCGGGAGGGCTGGTCACCGGGCAGCTGTTTTTT CASSEAGGLVTGQLFF TRBD2 TRBV2 - TRBJ2-2
TGCGCCAGCAGCTTGGAACCTGGGGTGTCCACAGATACGCAGTATTTT CASSLEPGVSTDTQYF - TRBV5-1 many TRBJ2-3
TGCGCCAGCAGCCCGGGACACTCGGGGTCGAACACCGGGGAGCTGTTTTTT CASSPGHSGSNTGELFF - TRBV5-1 - TRBJ2-2
TGTGCCAGCAGTTTATCCGGACAGGGGACCTACGAGCAGTACTTC CASSLSGQGTYEQYF TRBD1 TRBV12-3/TRBV12-4 few TRBJ2-7
TGCAGTGCTAGAGATGGTGGGAAACAGCAGCCCCAGCATTTT CSARDGGKQQPQHF - TRBV20-1 - TRBJ1-5
TGCGCCAGCAGCCCGGGACTACCACCCGGGGAGCTGTTTTTT CASSPGLPPGELFF TRBD2 TRBV5-1 - TRBJ2-2
TGCAGTGTGACCGGCGGCAGGGGAATGTTTTTT CSVTGGRGMFF - TRBV20-1 few TRBJ1-4
TGTGCCACCAGTGATTTGTACACCCCAGGAAATACGCAGTATTTT CATSDLYTPGNTQYF - TRBV24-1 few TRBJ2-3
TGCAGCGTTGGTGGGCAAGAGACCCAGTACTTC CSVGGQETQYF - TRBV29-1 few TRBJ2-5
TGTGCCAGCAGCTTAGCCATGCCAGGAGGCCCTCCCTACGAGCAGTACTTC CASSLAMPGGPPYEQYF - TRBV7-2 - TRBJ2-7
TGCAGCGTTGAAGGGAACACTGAAGCTTTCTTT CSVEGNTEAFF - TRBV29-1 - TRBJ1-1
TGCAGCGTTTCCGGGACCGCCAACACTGAAGCTTTCTTT CSVSGTANTEAFF - TRBV29-1 few TRBJ1-1
TGTGCCAGCAGCCACCGCGGGACCACCAAGGTGGGTGAGCAGTTCTTC CASSHRGTTKVGEQFF - TRBV3-1 - TRBJ2-1
TGTGCCAGCAAGGGGCGGGAGTGGTGGGAGACCCAGTACTTC CASKGREWWETQYF TRBD2 TRBV28 few TRBJ2-5
TGTGCCAGCAGCTTCGATAGCGGGATCACCGGGGAGCTGTTTTTT CASSFDSGITGELFF TRBD2 TRBV7-3 - TRBJ2-2
TGTGCCAGCAGCTCAACAGCGTATTCACCCCTCCACTTT CASSSTAYSPLHF - TRBV7-3 - TRBJ1-6
TGTGCCAGCAGCGCAACCGGGACACAATACAATGAGCAGTTCTTC CASSATGTQYNEQFF - TRBV11-2 - TRBJ2-1